The next 20 T cell receptor beta chains were all read from a single sample in a study of a mutant IDH1 vaccine in newly diagnosed glioma. The time point is: week 23, last vaccination. A 20-mer mutant IDH1 peptide at 300 ug was injected subcutaneously with topical imiquimod. The assay was immunoSEQ multiplex PCR, and TCRdb's table has in-frame clones only and misses some. The data show 50,000 to 70,000 clones, about three quarters seen once. These receptors' targets are unknown. Specimen: PBMCs, collected from a glioma patient whose treatment included an IDH1 peptide vaccine. The receptors shown here come from a woman between 35 and 50 years old with glioma. Some clones in this sample may be carry-over from other donors' samples.

The V call is TRBV5-6, the J call TRBJ2-2; 11 nucleotides align to TRBD2. Germline V gene data show CDR1 as SGHDT and CDR2 as YYEEEE. There are 16 residues in the CDR3. The V and J ends lost 0 bases and 6 bases, in that order; junction bases with no gene match: 4. CDR3 in DNA: TGTGCCAGCAGCTTGGAGCTAGCGGGGGGACCCGGGGAGCTGTTTTTT. It yields the protein CASSLELAGGPGELFF. The variable domain in full, completed from reference TRBV5-6 and TRBJ2-2, reads DAGVTQSPTHLIKTRGQQVTLRCSPKSGHDTVSWYQQALGQGPQFIFQYYEEEERQRGNFPDRFSGHQFPNYSSELNVNALLLGDSALYLCASSLELAGGPGELFFGEGSRLTVL.

Only a few counts were recorded for this clone. The rearrangement uses TRBV30 and TRBJ1-5, with a possible D match to TRBD1 (5 bases). Per the germline V gene, CDR1 is GTSNPN and CDR2 is SVGIG (reference sequence). V was clipped by 1 base and J by 4 bases, with 14 bases between them. This CDR3 has 15 residues. The CDR3 is CAWSAGRVRNQPQHF. The DNA for the CDR3 is TGTGCCTGGAGTGCGGGCAGGGTTCGGAATCAGCCCCAGCATTTT.

The rearrangement uses TRBV15 and TRBJ1-6, with 7 bases identical to TRBD1. J gave up 7 bases and V 5 bases, and 5 bases lay outside the gene matches. Germline V gene lookup returns CDR1 LNHNV and CDR2 YYDKDF (reference sequence). There are 14 residues in the CDR3. The CDR3: CATSSRDSNSPLHF. For the CDR3, the DNA is TGTGCCACCAGCTCCCGGGACAGCAATTCACCCCTCCACTTT.

The gene calls are TRBV9 and TRBJ1-4; 12 bases fit TRBD1. The CDR3 covers 19 residues. J gave up 5 bases and V 1 base, and 12 bases lay outside the gene matches. Germline-derived CDR1 and CDR2 are SGDLS and YYNGEE. CDR3 protein: CASSVRNGGQGATNEKLFF. The CDR3 nucleotides read TGTGCCAGCAGCGTAAGAAATGGGGGACAGGGGGCGACGAATGAAAAACTGTTTTTT.

In its sample, this clone was seen once. The V and J genes are TRBV19 and TRBJ2-1; D possibly corresponds to TRBD1 (6 bases). Trimming stripped 5 bases from V and 0 bases from J, with 17 bases between. This CDR3 region has 17 residues. CDR1 and CDR2 from the germline V gene are LNHDA and SQIVND (reference sequence). CDR3 protein: CASSAGLSGVSYNEQFF. The CDR3 DNA follows: TGTGCCAGTAGTGCAGGGCTATCAGGGGTCTCCTACAATGAGCAGTTCTTC. Full variable domain (rest looked up from reference TRBV19 and TRBJ2-1): DGGITQSPKYLFRKEGQNVTLSCEQNLNHDAMYWYRQDPGQGLRLIYYSQIVNDFQKGDIAEGYSVSREKKESFPLTVTSAQKNPTAFYLCASSAGLSGVSYNEQFFGPGTRLTVL.

The count of this clone is one. A read error may be the cause here, since a much bigger clone is one base away. This chain joins TRBV7-8 and TRBJ1-2, with 8 bases that match TRBD1. The germline CDR1 and CDR2 sequences are SGHVS and FQNEAQ. With V trimmed by 4 bases and J by 2 bases, 3 bases remained unmatched. The CDR3 has 14 residues. CDR3 loop: CASSSRTGNYGYTF. The CDR3 DNA is TGTGCCAGCAGCTCCCGGACAGGGAACTATGGCTACACCTTC.

The V call is TRBV30, the J call TRBJ2-1, with 10 bases aligning to TRBD2. CDR1 and CDR2 from the germline V gene are GTSNPN and SVGIG (reference sequence). J was trimmed by 7 bases and V by 0 bases; bases with no gene match: 6. The CDR3 has 15 residues. CDR3 protein: CAWSVPSGGANEQFF. The DNA for the CDR3 is TGTGCCTGGAGTGTACCTAGCGGGGGAGCAAATGAGCAGTTCTTC.

On this clone: A junction boundary mismatches the germline segment, possibly from a read error. This chain links TRBV7-2 with TRBJ1-5, with D unresolved. The CDR3 covers 16 residues. The germline gives CDR1 SGHTA, CDR2 FQGNSA. The CDR3 bases are TGTGCCAGCAGGTTAGGTGGCGGAGATAGCAATCAGCCCCAGCATTTT. The encoded protein is CASRLGGGDSNQPQHF.

This clone was counted once. This rearrangement joins TRBV7-3 to TRBJ2-7; 8 bases match TRBD2. The junction had 14 bases not matched to a gene; V was cut back by 5 bases and J by 2 bases. The CDR3 length is 17 residues. Germline assignment: CDR1 SGHTA and CDR2 FQGTGA. The CDR3 reads CASSPEPAGASAYEQYF. The CDR3 DNA follows: TGTGCCAGCAGCCCGGAACCAGCGGGGGCCTCCGCCTACGAGCAGTACTTC.

This clone appeared a single time. V gene TRBV9 combines with J gene TRBJ2-3; D gene ambiguous. The germline V gene encodes CDR1 SGDLS and CDR2 YYNGEE. Trimming removed 4 bases at V and 6 bases at J, with 12 bases between. CDR3 size: 13 residues. The DNA of the CDR3 is TGTGCCAGCAGCATCCAGTATCCGGATACGCAGTATTTT. Translated: CASSIQYPDTQYF.

The V gene is TRBV5-4, the J gene TRBJ1-3; tentative D call: TRBD1 (5 bases). The CDR3 runs 15 residues. Germline CDR1 and CDR2: SGHNT and YYREEE (reference sequence). Between the trimmed V and J ends, which lost 4 bases and 11 bases, there was a span of 22 bases. CDR3 nucleotides: TGTGCCAGCAGCGCACCCGGGACCGCGTCTTACGCCATATATTTT. Protein product: CASSAPGTASYAIYF. The variable domain in full, completed from reference TRBV5-4 and TRBJ1-3, reads ETGVTQSPTHLIKTRGQQVTLRCSSQSGHNTVSWYQQALGQGPQFIFQYYREEENGRGNFPPRFSGLQFPNYSSELNVNALELDDSALYLCASSAPGTASYAIYFGEGSWLTVV.

This clone was seen just once. The V and J genes are TRBV15 and TRBJ1-6; 7 bases align to TRBD1. The ends lost 5 bases at V and 6 bases at J; junction bases unmatched: 4. CDR3 length: 14 amino acids. Germline CDR1 reads LNHNV; CDR2 reads YYDKDF (reference sequence). CDR3 nucleotide sequence: TGTGCCACCAGCCTGACAGGGAGTAATTCACCCCTCCACTTT. Protein: CATSLTGSNSPLHF.

The rearrangement uses TRBV7-9 and TRBJ2-1; 8 bases are a match to TRBD2. CDR1 and CDR2 from the germline V gene are SEHNR and FQNEAQ (reference sequence). The length of the CDR3 is 17 residues. With V trimmed by 2 bases and J by 5 bases, 11 bases remained unmatched. CDR3 DNA: TGTGCCAGCAGCTTAACCCCCGGGGGGGCCAGCCACAATGAGCAGTTCTTC. Translating it yields CASSLTPGGASHNEQFF.

The chain uses TRBV15 and TRBJ1-2, with 12 bases identical to TRBD1. The CDR3 extends over 15 amino acids. The germline V gene encodes CDR1 LNHNV and CDR2 YYDKDF (reference sequence). V trimming: 1 base; J trimming: 6 bases; junction bases outside the gene matches: 3. CDR3: CATSRGGTGGDGYTF. The CDR3 nucleotides are TGTGCCACCAGCAGAGGGGGGACAGGGGGCGATGGCTACACCTTC. The variable domain in full, with the rest retrieved from reference TRBV15 and TRBJ1-2, is DAMVIQNPRYQVTQFGKPVTLSCSQTLNHNVMYWYQQKSSQAPKLLFHYYDKDFNNEADTPDNFQSRRPNTSFCFLDIRSPGLGDTAMYLCATSRGGTGGDGYTFGSGTRLTVV.

This chain joins TRBV4-1 and TRBJ1-1, with D maybe TRBD1 (5 bases). CDR1 is MGHRA, CDR2 YSYEKL, per germline. The CDR3 extends over 13 amino acids. The V end lost 4 bases, the J end lost 1 base, and 7 bases lay between the germline ends. CDR3 sequence (DNA): TGCGCCAGCAGCCTCCAGGGGAACACTGAAGCTTTCTTT. Residues: CASSLQGNTEAFF.

This chain uses TRBV19 with TRBJ2-7; 8 nucleotides align to TRBD1. The CDR3 runs 14 residues. J gave up 3 bases and V 3 bases, and 4 bases lay outside the gene matches. CDR1 is LNHDA and CDR2 is SQIVND in the germline V gene (reference sequence). CDR3 nucleotide sequence: TGTGCCAGTAGTATGGCACAGGGGGTCTACGAGCAGTACTTC. Translated: CASSMAQGVYEQYF.

V and J are TRBV13 and TRBJ2-5; weak D call: TRBD2 (5 bases). The CDR3 covers 13 residues. The V gene's germline CDR1 is PRHDT and CDR2 FYEKMQ (reference sequence). V dropped 5 bases and J dropped 5 bases, with 12 bases sitting between them. The CDR3 sequence: CASSPRRAETQYF. The CDR3 bases are TGTGCCAGCAGCCCCCGGCGGGCGGAGACCCAGTACTTC.

This clone occurred once. The chain combines TRBV20-1 with TRBJ2-5, with D perhaps TRBD1 (5 bases). The V and J ends lost 6 bases and 9 bases respectively, with 11 bases between them. This CDR3 contains 10 residues. Germline CDR1 and CDR2: DFQATT and SNEGSKA (reference sequence). The CDR3 sequence: CSAPLGAQYF. DNA for the CDR3: TGCAGTGCCCCTCTAGGGGCCCAGTACTTC.

CDR3 sequence: CASLGQGKAFF. The CDR3 coding sequence is TGTGCCAGCCTGGGACAGGGAAAAGCTTTCTTT. The chain employs TRBV2 and TRBJ1-1, with TRBD1 identical over 9 bases. CDR1 SNHLY and CDR2 FYNNEI come from the germline V gene. With 8 bases clipped from V and 9 bases from J, the junction kept 4 bases outside the gene matches. This CDR3 spans 11 amino acids.

The chain combines TRBV29-1 with TRBJ1-3, with 8 bases lining up with TRBD1. CDR1 and CDR2 from the germline V gene are SQVTM and ANQGSEA. The length of the CDR3 is 14 residues. Trimming took 6 bases from V and 0 from J; bases not matched to a gene: 4. CDR3 DNA: TGCAGCGTCGGACAGGGAAGCTCTGGAAACACCATATATTTT. Amino acids: CSVGQGSSGNTIYF.